The 7 T cell receptor beta chains below were found in one sample sequenced in a study of naive and memory T cell subsets. Two oligonucleotides, mixed equimolar, formed the beta constant-region primer covering TRBC1 and TRBC2. TCRdb reanalysed the UMI-ligation and nested PCR reads using MiXCR and keeps one entry per CDR3 protein. The sample consists of around 160,000 distinct CDR3 sequences, approximately 15% of them appearing once. Sequences were obtained from naive CD4+ T cells from blood. These receptors were obtained from a human donor in good health.

In this sample, this clonotype turned up a few times. The J gene is TRBJ2-7, the V gene TRBV5-4; TRBD2 matches 8 bases. V gave up 4 bases and J gave up 6 bases; unmatched junction bases: 12. Germline V gene sequence: CDR1 SGHNT, CDR2 YYREEE (reference sequence). The CDR3 is 15 residues long. CDR3 residues: CASSRTSQTQAEQYF. CDR3 DNA: TGTGCCAGCAGCCGGACTAGCCAAACGCAGGCCGAGCAGTACTTC.

This clonotype came up a few times. The CDR3 DNA reads TGTGCCAGCTCACCGCAGGACACCGGGGAGCTGTTTTTT. The encoded protein is CASSPQDTGELFF. V gene TRBV18 combines with J gene TRBJ2-2; D uncertain. Germline-derived CDR1 and CDR2 are KGHSH and LQKENI. The CDR3 is made up of 13 amino acids. V lost 3 bases and J 3 bases, leaving 5 bases between the germline ends.

In DNA, the CDR3 is TGTGCCAGCCCAGGGGGGCTTGCCTACGAGCAGTACTTC. It specifies CASPGGLAYEQYF. V gene TRBV6-8 combines with J gene TRBJ2-7; D possibly corresponds to TRBD1 (7 bases). The CDR3 consists of 13 residues. Germline CDR1 is MNHGY and CDR2 is SAAAGT. V lost 8 bases to trimming and J lost 2 bases, with 13 bases between them.

The CDR3 nucleotides are TGCGCCAGCAGCTTGAGGGGAGACAGCAATCAGCCCCAGCATTTT. Protein: CASSLRGDSNQPQHF. The rearrangement links TRBV5-1 to TRBJ1-5; possibly TRBD1 for D (5 bases). CDR1 and CDR2 from the germline V gene are SGHRS and YFSETQ. V gave up 1 base and J gave up 1 base, with 9 bases separating them. CDR3 length: 15 residues.

This clonotype was counted many times. The chain couples TRBV24-1 to TRBJ2-2; 7 bases match TRBD1. Per the germline V gene, CDR1 is KGHDR and CDR2 is SFDVKD. V gave up 4 bases and J gave up 4 bases; unmatched junction bases: 5. This CDR3 region has 15 residues. CDR3 residues: CATSDQDRFTGELFF. The CDR3 DNA follows: TGTGCCACCAGTGACCAGGACAGGTTCACCGGGGAGCTGTTTTTT.

This clonotype was seen a handful of times. The chain is built from TRBV5-4 and TRBJ1-2, with TRBD1 matching over 8 bases. This CDR3 contains 15 residues. V trimming: 4 bases; J trimming: 2 bases; junction bases outside the gene matches: 7. CDR1 is SGHNT and CDR2 is YYREEE in the germline V gene (reference sequence). The CDR3 DNA reads as TGTGCCAGCAGCCAGGGACAGGCGACAAACTATGGCTACACCTTC. Its translation: CASSQGQATNYGYTF.

The chain combines TRBV20-1 with TRBJ2-7; TRBD1 is a possible D gene (5 bases). CDR1 is DFQATT and CDR2 is SNEGSKA in the germline V gene (reference sequence). The V end lost 0 bases, the J end lost 5 bases, and 26 bases lay between the germline ends. This CDR3 region has 18 residues. Here the CDR3 reads CSARDTQGSIRPLDEQYF. For the CDR3, the DNA is TGCAGTGCTAGAGATACCCAGGGTAGCATCCGTCCCTTGGACGAGCAGTACTTC.